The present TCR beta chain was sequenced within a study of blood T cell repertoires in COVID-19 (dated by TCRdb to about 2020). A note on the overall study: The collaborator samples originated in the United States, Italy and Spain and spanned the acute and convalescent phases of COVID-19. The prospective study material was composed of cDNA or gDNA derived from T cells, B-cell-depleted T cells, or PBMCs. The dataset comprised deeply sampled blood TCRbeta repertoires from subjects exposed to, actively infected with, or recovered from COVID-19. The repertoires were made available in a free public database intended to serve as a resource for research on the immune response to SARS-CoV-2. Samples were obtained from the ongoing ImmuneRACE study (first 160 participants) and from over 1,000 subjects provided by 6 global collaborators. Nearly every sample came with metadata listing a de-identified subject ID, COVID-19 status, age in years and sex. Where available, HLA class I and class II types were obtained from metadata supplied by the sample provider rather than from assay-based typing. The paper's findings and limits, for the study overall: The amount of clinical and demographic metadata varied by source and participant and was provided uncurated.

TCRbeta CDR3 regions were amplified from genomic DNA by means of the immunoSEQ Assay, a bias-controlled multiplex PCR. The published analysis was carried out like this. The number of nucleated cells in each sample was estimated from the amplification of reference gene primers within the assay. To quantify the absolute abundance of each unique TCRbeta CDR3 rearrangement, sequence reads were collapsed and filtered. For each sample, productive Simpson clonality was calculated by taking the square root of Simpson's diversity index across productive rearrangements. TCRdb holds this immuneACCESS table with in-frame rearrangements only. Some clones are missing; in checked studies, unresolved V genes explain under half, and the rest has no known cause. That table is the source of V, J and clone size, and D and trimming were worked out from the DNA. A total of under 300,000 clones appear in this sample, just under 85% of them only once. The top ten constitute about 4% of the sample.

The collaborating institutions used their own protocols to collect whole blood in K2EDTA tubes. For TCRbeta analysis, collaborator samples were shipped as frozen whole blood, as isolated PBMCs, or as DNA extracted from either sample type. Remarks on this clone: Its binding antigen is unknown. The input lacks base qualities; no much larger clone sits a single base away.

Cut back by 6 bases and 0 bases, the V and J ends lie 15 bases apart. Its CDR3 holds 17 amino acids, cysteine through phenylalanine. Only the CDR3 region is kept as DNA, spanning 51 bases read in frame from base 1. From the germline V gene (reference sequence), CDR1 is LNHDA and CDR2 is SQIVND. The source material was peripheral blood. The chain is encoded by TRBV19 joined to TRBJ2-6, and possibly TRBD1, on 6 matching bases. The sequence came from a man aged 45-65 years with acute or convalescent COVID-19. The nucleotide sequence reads TGTGCCAGTAGCGACAAGGGCAGGGGCTCTGGGGCCAACGTCCTGACTTTC. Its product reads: CASSDKGRGSGANVLTF.